These T cell receptor beta chains were read from a single sample in a study of PD-1 blockade in classical Hodgkin lymphoma. Profiling relied on immunoSEQ multiplex PCR, and the TCRdb table lists in-frame clones only, not all of them. The sample lists fewer than 100,000 clones; 93% were seen once. The sequences come from peripheral blood mononuclear cells (PBMCs), collected before the fourth cycle of nivolumab. The source is a human donor with classical Hodgkin lymphoma. Both conserved end residues are part of each CDR3. Each record gives: D gene, clone size, V gene, J gene, CDR3 protein, CDR3 DNA. D genes are given only for firm matches. Some rows have no size entry. The others give once, few or many, or a class for an expanded clone.

D: NA; size: NA; V: TRBV27; J: TRBJ1-2; CDR3: CASSSDNNYGYTF; DNA: TGTGCCAGCAGTTCCGACAATAACTATGGCTACACCTTC
D: NA; size: NA; V: TRBV6-6; J: TRBJ2-1; CDR3: CASMVAGKGNEQFF; DNA: TGTGCCAGCATGGTTGCGGGGAAGGGAAATGAGCAGTTCTTC
D: NA; size: few; V: TRBV30; J: TRBJ1-4; CDR3: CAWISDLQGELFF; DNA: TGTGCCTGGATATCCGACCTCCAAGGGGAACTGTTTTTT
D: TRBD1; size: NA; V: TRBV30; J: TRBJ2-1; CDR3: CAWGGQGAFYNEQFF; DNA: TGTGCCTGGGGGGGACAGGGGGCCTTTTACAATGAGCAGTTCTTC
D: TRBD1; size: NA; V: TRBV6-1; J: TRBJ2-3; CDR3: CAGSEIGTAGPPGTQYF; DNA: TGTGCCGGCAGTGAGATAGGGACAGCCGGACCCCCCGGTACGCAGTATTTT
D: TRBD1; size: NA; V: TRBV19; J: TRBJ1-2; CDR3: CASSSLGRQGSYGYTF; DNA: TGTGCCAGTAGTTCCTTGGGCAGACAGGGATCCTATGGCTACACCTTC
D: NA; size: NA; V: TRBV14; J: TRBJ1-5; CDR3: CASSPGQNQPQHF; DNA: TGTGCCAGCAGTCCCGGACAGAATCAGCCCCAGCATTTT
D: NA; size: NA; V: TRBV2; J: TRBJ1-3; CDR3: CASSEPRELEQGSGNTIYF; DNA: TGTGCCAGCAGCGAACCCCGCGAGTTGGAACAGGGTTCTGGAAACACCATATATTTT
D: NA; size: NA; V: TRBV27; J: TRBJ2-1; CDR3: CASSLSGGNEQFF; DNA: TGTGCCAGCAGTTTATCCGGAGGCAATGAGCAGTTCTTC
D: NA; size: NA; V: TRBV18; J: TRBJ2-3; CDR3: CASSLLNTHTDTQYF; DNA: TGTGCCAGCTCACTTCTCAACACGCACACAGATACGCAGTATTTT
D: TRBD2; size: NA; V: TRBV30; J: TRBJ2-7; CDR3: CAWSVASGNDEQYF; DNA: TGTGCCTGGAGTGTCGCTAGCGGGAACGACGAGCAGTACTTC
D: NA; size: NA; V: TRBV5-1; J: TRBJ2-5; CDR3: CASSGAQGGETQYF; DNA: TGCGCCAGCTCAGGGGCTCAAGGGGGGGAGACCCAGTACTTC
D: TRBD1; size: NA; V: TRBV29-1; J: TRBJ2-4; CDR3: CSVDVPGQVSLAKNIQYF; DNA: TGCAGCGTTGATGTACCGGGACAGGTCAGTCTAGCCAAAAACATTCAGTACTTC
D: NA; size: NA; V: TRBV27; J: TRBJ2-7; CDR3: CASSSSKTGRIHYEQYF; DNA: TGTGCCAGCAGTTCCTCGAAAACGGGACGCATTCACTACGAGCAGTACTTC
D: NA; size: NA; V: TRBV27; J: TRBJ1-2; CDR3: CAIPQGLYGYTF; DNA: TGTGCCATCCCTCAGGGGCTGTATGGCTACACCTTC
D: NA; size: NA; V: TRBV19; J: TRBJ2-1; CDR3: CADGVLSYNEQFF; DNA: TGTGCAGACGGGGTTCTCTCCTACAATGAGCAGTTCTTC
D: NA; size: NA; V: TRBV2; J: TRBJ2-7; CDR3: CASSRDRTYEQYF; DNA: TGTGCCAGCAGTCGAGACAGAACTTACGAGCAGTACTTC
D: NA; size: NA; V: TRBV19; J: TRBJ2-1; CDR3: CAKPRYLF; DNA: TGTGCCAAACCTAGGTACCTCTTC
D: NA; size: NA; V: TRBV7-7; J: TRBJ2-1; CDR3: CASSLGGGQPSNEQFF; DNA: TGTGCCAGCAGCTTAGGGGGGGGGCAGCCTAGCAATGAGCAGTTCTTC
D: TRBD1; size: NA; V: TRBV5-5; J: TRBJ1-2; CDR3: CASSLGTAKVGSTF; DNA: TGTGCCAGCAGCTTAGGGACAGCCAAAGTCGGCTCCACCTTC
D: TRBD1; size: NA; V: TRBV15; J: TRBJ1-1; CDR3: CATSRGVGQDTEAFF; DNA: TGTGCCACCAGCCGGGGGGTTGGACAGGACACTGAAGCTTTCTTT
D: NA; size: NA; V: TRBV30; J: TRBJ1-3; CDR3: CAWSPRGARGNTIYF; DNA: TGTGCCTGGAGTCCGAGGGGGGCGCGTGGAAACACCATATATTTT
D: TRBD1; size: NA; V: TRBV6-5; J: TRBJ2-7; CDR3: CASSYGDSSYEQYF; DNA: TGTGCCAGCAGTTACGGGGACAGCTCCTACGAGCAGTACTTC
D: TRBD1; size: NA; V: TRBV27; J: TRBJ1-6; CDR3: CASRDARQGRNSPLHF; DNA: TGTGCCAGCAGGGACGCCCGACAGGGAAGGAATTCACCCCTCCACTTT
D: NA; size: NA; V: TRBV19; J: TRBJ1-1; CDR3: CASRCRVRTEAFF; DNA: TGTGCCAGTAGATGCCGGGTCCGGACTGAAGCTTTCTTT
D: NA; size: NA; V: TRBV28; J: TRBJ2-7; CDR3: CASTLQGYGYSYEQYF; DNA: TGTGCCAGCACCCTCCAAGGTTACGGTTACTCCTACGAGCAGTACTTC
D: TRBD1; size: NA; V: TRBV28; J: TRBJ2-1; CDR3: CASSSSRQGVVYNEQFF; DNA: TGTGCCAGCAGTTCATCCCGACAGGGGGTTGTCTACAATGAGCAGTTCTTC
D: NA; size: NA; V: TRBV7-3; J: TRBJ1-1; CDR3: CASSPRLGVGSEAFF; DNA: TGTGCCAGCAGCCCGCGCTTAGGTGTGGGGTCTGAAGCTTTCTTT
D: NA; size: NA; V: TRBV5-1; J: TRBJ1-1; CDR3: CASSLSGDTEAFF; DNA: TGCGCCAGCAGCTTGTCAGGTGACACTGAAGCTTTCTTT
D: NA; size: NA; V: TRBV28; J: TRBJ2-7; CDR3: CASSPPVGYEQYF; DNA: TGTGCCAGCAGTCCCCCCGTAGGGTACGAGCAGTACTTC
D: NA; size: NA; V: TRBV28; J: TRBJ1-4; CDR3: CASSFGGALNEKLFF; DNA: TGTGCCAGCAGTTTTGGGGGGGCATTGAATGAAAAACTGTTTTTT
D: TRBD1; size: NA; V: TRBV7-8; J: TRBJ1-2; CDR3: CASSFTDRVPTF; DNA: TGTGCCAGCAGCTTCACAGACAGGGTACCCACCTTC
D: TRBD1; size: NA; V: TRBV6-5; J: TRBJ2-7; CDR3: CASSLPGQSSYEQYF; DNA: TGTGCCAGCAGTCTACCGGGACAGTCTTCCTACGAGCAGTACTTC
D: NA; size: NA; V: TRBV5-1; J: TRBJ2-3; CDR3: CASSLDRPNTDTQYF; DNA: TGCGCCAGCAGCTTGGATAGGCCAAACACAGATACGCAGTATTTT
D: TRBD1; size: NA; V: TRBV19; J: TRBJ1-5; CDR3: CASSGQGPQHF; DNA: TGTGCCAGTAGTGGACAGGGTCCCCAGCATTTT
D: NA; size: NA; V: TRBV7-9; J: TRBJ2-5; CDR3: CASSFLTDQETQYF; DNA: TGTGCCAGCAGCTTTCTGACAGACCAAGAGACCCAGTACTTC
D: TRBD1; size: NA; V: TRBV6-1; J: TRBJ2-7; CDR3: CASRDRGLTYEQYF; DNA: TGTGCCAGCAGAGACAGGGGGCTGACCTACGAGCAGTACTTC
D: NA; size: NA; V: TRBV9; J: TRBJ2-1; CDR3: CASSVEGTRNSYNEQFF; DNA: TGTGCCAGCAGCGTAGAAGGGACGCGAAACTCCTACAATGAGCAGTTCTTC
D: TRBD1; size: NA; V: TRBV30; J: TRBJ1-5; CDR3: CAWTRQGRNQPQHF; DNA: TGTGCCTGGACCCGACAGGGGAGGAATCAGCCCCAGCATTTT
D: NA; size: NA; V: TRBV5-5; J: TRBJ2-2; CDR3: CASSQTWERGTGELFF; DNA: TGTGCCAGCAGCCAGACTTGGGAGAGGGGCACCGGGGAGCTGTTTTTT
D: TRBD2; size: NA; V: TRBV7-9; J: TRBJ2-5; CDR3: CASSLGLAGGPETQYF; DNA: TGTGCCAGCAGCTTAGGACTAGCGGGAGGGCCGGAGACCCAGTACTTC
D: NA; size: once; V: TRBV4-1; J: TRBJ1-5; CDR3: CASSQGLQGYQPQHF; DNA: TGCGCCAGCAGCCAAGGGCTCCAGGGCTACCAGCCCCAGCATTTT
D: NA; size: NA; V: TRBV30; J: TRBJ2-2; CDR3: CAWSVWGTGELFF; DNA: TGTGCCTGGAGTGTGTGGGGCACCGGGGAGCTGTTTTTT
D: NA; size: NA; V: TRBV5-1; J: TRBJ2-1; CDR3: CASSFSVNEQFF; DNA: TGCGCCAGCAGCTTTTCCGTCAATGAGCAGTTCTTC
D: TRBD1; size: NA; V: TRBV29-1; J: TRBJ1-2; CDR3: CSVVGGQGLNYGYTF; DNA: TGCAGCGTTGTGGGGGGACAGGGACTAAACTATGGCTACACCTTC
D: NA; size: NA; V: TRBV28; J: TRBJ2-1; CDR3: CAILRETPYNEQFF; DNA: TGTGCCATCCTACGGGAGACCCCCTACAATGAGCAGTTCTTC
D: TRBD1; size: NA; V: TRBV19; J: TRBJ1-5; CDR3: CASSIKRQGLQPQHF; DNA: TGTGCCAGTAGTATAAAGCGACAGGGGCTTCAGCCCCAGCATTTT
D: TRBD1; size: NA; V: TRBV7-8; J: TRBJ2-3; CDR3: CASSSVQGTRDTQYF; DNA: TGTGCCAGCAGCTCGGTACAGGGGACGCGGGATACGCAGTATTTT
D: TRBD1; size: NA; V: TRBV25-1; J: TRBJ1-2; CDR3: CASSGTPGQGFGYTF; DNA: TGTGCCAGCAGTGGAACTCCGGGACAGGGGTTTGGCTACACCTTC
D: TRBD1; size: NA; V: TRBV2; J: TRBJ2-7; CDR3: CASRRDRTYEQYF; DNA: TGTGCCAGCAGGAGGGACAGGACCTACGAGCAGTACTTC
D: TRBD1; size: NA; V: TRBV11-2; J: TRBJ2-5; CDR3: CASSLLGTGRGETQYF; DNA: TGTGCCAGCAGCTTGCTTGGGACAGGGAGAGGGGAGACCCAGTACTTC
D: NA; size: NA; V: TRBV5-1; J: TRBJ1-1; CDR3: CASSLVGNLNTEAFF; DNA: TGCGCCAGCAGCTTGGTTGGGAATCTGAACACTGAAGCTTTCTTT
D: NA; size: NA; V: TRBV21-1; J: TRBJ2-4; CDR3: CASSPPEDREKNIQYF; DNA: TGTGCCAGCAGCCCCCCCGAAGACCGTGAAAAAAACATTCAGTACTTC
D: NA; size: NA; V: TRBV7-3; J: TRBJ2-5; CDR3: CASSPRGGETQYF; DNA: TGTGCCAGCAGCCCCAGGGGGGGAGAGACCCAGTACTTC
D: NA; size: NA; V: TRBV4-1; J: TRBJ1-5; CDR3: CASSQEAPVRVTQPQHF; DNA: TGCGCCAGCAGCCAAGAAGCCCCTGTGAGGGTTACTCAGCCCCAGCATTTT
D: TRBD1; size: NA; V: TRBV27; J: TRBJ1-2; CDR3: CATRMVGQGYGYTF; DNA: TGTGCCACACGGATGGTCGGACAGGGCTATGGCTACACCTTC
D: NA; size: NA; V: TRBV7-8; J: TRBJ1-4; CDR3: CASSPHNSFATNEKLFF; DNA: TGTGCCAGCAGCCCCCACAACAGCTTTGCAACTAATGAAAAACTGTTTTTT
D: TRBD2; size: NA; V: TRBV7-7; J: TRBJ2-1; CDR3: CASSLAQDTTLAGRDNEQFF; DNA: TGTGCTAGCAGCTTAGCCCAGGATACCACACTAGCGGGTCGTGACAATGAGCAGTTCTTC
D: NA; size: NA; V: TRBV6-5; J: TRBJ2-5; CDR3: CASSDRQETQYF; DNA: TGTGCCAGCTCGGACAGACAAGAGACCCAGTACTTC
D: TRBD1; size: once; V: TRBV7-9; J: TRBJ2-7; CDR3: CASSNLGQQYEQYF; DNA: TGTGCCAGCAGCAACCTGGGACAGCAATACGAGCAGTACTTC